Detailed here is one TCR beta chain. The sample is drawn from a study of response to subunit inactivated influenza vaccine. TCRdb used MiXCR to reprocess the RT-PCR reads, holding one entry per CDR3 protein. The repertoire has over 450,000 distinct CDR3 sequences, approximately 12% of them found once; the top ten carry around 13%. This receptor was taken from a man aged 50 or older who received an inactivated influenza vaccine. The sample in question was PBMCs from blood, obtained 40 to 50 days after vaccination.

CDR3 residues: CASSQGGGNSPLHF. CDR3 sequence (DNA): TGTGCCAGCAGCCAAGGCGGAGGCAATTCACCCCTCCACTTT. The chain has TRBV3-1 and TRBJ1-6; the D is unclear. Trimming removed 1 base at V and 7 bases at J, with 8 bases between. The germline V gene encodes CDR1 LGHDT and CDR2 YNNKEL (reference sequence). This CDR3 has 14 amino acids. The whole variable domain, filled in from reference TRBV3-1 and TRBJ1-6, reads DTAVSQTPKYLVTQMGNDKSIKCEQNLGHDTMYWYKQDSKKFLKIMFSYNNKELIINETVPNRFSPKSPDKAHLNLHINSLELGDSAVYFCASSQGGGNSPLHFGNGTRLTVT.